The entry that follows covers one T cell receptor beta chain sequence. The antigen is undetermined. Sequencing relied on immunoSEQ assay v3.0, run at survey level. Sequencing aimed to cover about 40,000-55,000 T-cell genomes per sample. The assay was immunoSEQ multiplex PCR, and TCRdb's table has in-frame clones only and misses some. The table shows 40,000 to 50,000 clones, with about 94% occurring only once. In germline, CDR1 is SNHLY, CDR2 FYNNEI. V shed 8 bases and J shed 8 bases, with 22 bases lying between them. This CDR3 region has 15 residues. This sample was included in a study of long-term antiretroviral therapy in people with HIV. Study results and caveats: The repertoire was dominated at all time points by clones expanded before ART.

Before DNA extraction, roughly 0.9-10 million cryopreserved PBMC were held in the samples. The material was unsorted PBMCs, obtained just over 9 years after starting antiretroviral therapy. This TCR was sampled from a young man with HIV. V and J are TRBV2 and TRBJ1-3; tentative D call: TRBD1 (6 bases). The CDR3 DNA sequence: TGTGCCAGCGACCTCTTACAGGGTCTCTCGGACACCATATATTTT. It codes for CASDLLQGLSDTIYF. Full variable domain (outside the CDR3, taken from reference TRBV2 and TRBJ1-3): EPEVTQTPSHQVTQMGQEVILRCVPISNHLYFYWYRQILGQKVEFLVSFYNNEISEKSEIFDDQFSVERPDGSNFTLKIRSTKLEDSAMYFCASDLLQGLSDTIYFGEGSWLTVV.